The sequence of this TCR beta chain was determined in a study of blood T cell repertoires in COVID-19. Study details: The study drew acute and convalescent COVID-19 samples from the United States, Italy and Spain.

Germline-derived CDR1 and CDR2 are KGHSH and LQKENI. This CDR3 has 11 amino acids. V was cut by 2 bases and J by 10 bases, with 6 bases left in between. Clones were read by immunoSEQ multiplex PCR, and TCRdb kept only the in-frame ones, dropping some. This table holds 250,000 to 350,000 clones, 85% to 90% found once. The clonotype was recovered from a man under 40 with acute or convalescent COVID-19. The chain employs TRBV18 and TRBJ2-1; a possible D gene is TRBD1 (6 bases). Sequencing was performed on peripheral blood. The DNA of the CDR3 is TGTGCCAGCTCACCAGGGGGCGAGCAGTTCTTC. Protein product: CASSPGGEQFF.